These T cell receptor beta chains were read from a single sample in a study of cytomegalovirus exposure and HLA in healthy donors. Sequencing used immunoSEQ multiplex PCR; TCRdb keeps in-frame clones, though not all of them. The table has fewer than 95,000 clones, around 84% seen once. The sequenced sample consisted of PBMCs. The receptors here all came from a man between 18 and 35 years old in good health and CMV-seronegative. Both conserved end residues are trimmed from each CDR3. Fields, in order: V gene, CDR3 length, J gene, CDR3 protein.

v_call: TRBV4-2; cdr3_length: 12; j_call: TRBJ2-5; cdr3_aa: ASSQGTAQETQY
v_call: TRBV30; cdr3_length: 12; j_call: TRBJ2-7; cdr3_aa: AWSVKTGLYEQY
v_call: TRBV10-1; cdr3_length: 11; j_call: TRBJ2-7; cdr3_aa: ASSQLWGSEQY
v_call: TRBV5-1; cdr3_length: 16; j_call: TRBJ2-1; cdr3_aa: ASSLEGGGANRDNEQF
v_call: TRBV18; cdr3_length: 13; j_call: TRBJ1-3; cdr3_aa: ASSLGGDSGNTIY
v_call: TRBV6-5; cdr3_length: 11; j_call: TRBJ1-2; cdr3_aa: ASQTGAMGGYT
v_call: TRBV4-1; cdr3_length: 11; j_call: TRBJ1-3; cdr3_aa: ASSQDSLPTIY
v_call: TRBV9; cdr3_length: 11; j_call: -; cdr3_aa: ASSVDSSYEQY
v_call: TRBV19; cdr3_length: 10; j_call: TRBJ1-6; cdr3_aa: ASSTFDSPLH
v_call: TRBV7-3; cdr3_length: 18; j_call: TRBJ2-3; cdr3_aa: ASSPGLAQDLFAGTDTQY
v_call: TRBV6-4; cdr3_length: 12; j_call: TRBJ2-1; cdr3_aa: ASSVRGWGDEQF
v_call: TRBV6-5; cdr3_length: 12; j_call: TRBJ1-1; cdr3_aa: ASRETVMNTEAF
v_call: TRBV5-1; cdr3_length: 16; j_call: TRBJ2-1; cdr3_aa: ASSSKGSGTIEDNEQF
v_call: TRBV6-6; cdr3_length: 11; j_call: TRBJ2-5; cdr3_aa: ASSSLSQETQY
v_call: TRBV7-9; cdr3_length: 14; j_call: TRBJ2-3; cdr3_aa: ASSLARQGAGDTQY
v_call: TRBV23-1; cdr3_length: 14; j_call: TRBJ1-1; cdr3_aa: ASSPGTGGPNTEAF
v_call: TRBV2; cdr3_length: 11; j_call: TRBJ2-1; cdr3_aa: ASSETVAEEQF
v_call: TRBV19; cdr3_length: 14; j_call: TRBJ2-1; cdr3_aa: ASSIFLAGKYNEQF
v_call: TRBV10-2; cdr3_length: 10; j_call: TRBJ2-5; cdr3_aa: ASSGYEETQY
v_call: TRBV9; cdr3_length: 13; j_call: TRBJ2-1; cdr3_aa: ASSVGGQGGNEQF
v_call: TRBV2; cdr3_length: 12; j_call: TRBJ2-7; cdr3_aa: ASSIAGASYEQY
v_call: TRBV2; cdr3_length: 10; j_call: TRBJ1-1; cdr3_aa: ASTGEETEAF
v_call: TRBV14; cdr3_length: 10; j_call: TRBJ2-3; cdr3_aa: ASSPGGDTQY
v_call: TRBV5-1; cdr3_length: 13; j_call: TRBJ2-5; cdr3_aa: ASSGGTSIQETQY
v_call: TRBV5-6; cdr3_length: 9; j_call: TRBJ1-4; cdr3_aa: ASSLGQVLF
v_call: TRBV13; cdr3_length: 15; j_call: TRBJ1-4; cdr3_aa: ASSLGGQGPSDEKLF
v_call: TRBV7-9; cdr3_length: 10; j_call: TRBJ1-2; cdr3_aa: ASSLFPYGYT
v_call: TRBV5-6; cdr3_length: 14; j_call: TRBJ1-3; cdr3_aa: ASSLDVRTSGNTIY
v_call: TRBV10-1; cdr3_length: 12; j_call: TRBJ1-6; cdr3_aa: ASSLGQHDSPLH
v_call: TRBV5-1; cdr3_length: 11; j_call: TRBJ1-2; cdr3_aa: ASSLSPQGPYT
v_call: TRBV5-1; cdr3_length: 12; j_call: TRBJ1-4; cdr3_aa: ASSRRHEDEKLF
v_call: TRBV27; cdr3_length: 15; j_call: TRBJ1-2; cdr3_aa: ASMGFIVGVSVYGYT
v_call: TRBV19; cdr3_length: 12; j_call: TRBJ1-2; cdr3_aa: ASSVRSINYGYT
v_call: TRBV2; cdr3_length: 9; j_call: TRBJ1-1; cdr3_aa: ASIESTEAF
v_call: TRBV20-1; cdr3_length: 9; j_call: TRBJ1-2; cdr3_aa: SAPGGDGYT
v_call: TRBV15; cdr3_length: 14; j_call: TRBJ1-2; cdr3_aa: ATSSPEGGQGVGYT
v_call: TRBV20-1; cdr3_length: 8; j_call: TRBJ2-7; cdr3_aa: SASSYEQY
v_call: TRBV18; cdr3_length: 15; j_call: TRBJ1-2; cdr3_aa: ASSPGQGASANYGYT
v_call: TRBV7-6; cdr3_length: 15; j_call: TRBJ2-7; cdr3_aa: ASSISLQGTLSYEQY
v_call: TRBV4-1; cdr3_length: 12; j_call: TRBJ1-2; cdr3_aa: ASSLAEEYYGYT
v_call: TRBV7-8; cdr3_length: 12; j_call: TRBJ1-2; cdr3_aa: ASSPGQVALGYT
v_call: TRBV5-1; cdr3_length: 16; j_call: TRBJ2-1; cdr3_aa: ASSLLGDNPLSYNEQF
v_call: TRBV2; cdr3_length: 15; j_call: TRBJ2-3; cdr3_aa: ASSEGVALAGTDTQY
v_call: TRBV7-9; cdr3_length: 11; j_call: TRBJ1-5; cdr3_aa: ASQDRNNQPQH
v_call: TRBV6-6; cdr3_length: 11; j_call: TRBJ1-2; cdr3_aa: ASSQGQTYGYT
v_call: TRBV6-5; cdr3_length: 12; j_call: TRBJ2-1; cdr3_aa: ASRVRRGAGEQF
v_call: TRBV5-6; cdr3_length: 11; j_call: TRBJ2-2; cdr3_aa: ASSLVGAGELF
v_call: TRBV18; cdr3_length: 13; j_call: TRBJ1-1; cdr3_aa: ASSPTGGQVTEAF
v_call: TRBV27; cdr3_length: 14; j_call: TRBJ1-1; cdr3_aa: ASSLTRTGMSTEAF
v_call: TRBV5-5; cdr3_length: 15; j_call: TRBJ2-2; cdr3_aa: ASSFLVAGGYTGELF
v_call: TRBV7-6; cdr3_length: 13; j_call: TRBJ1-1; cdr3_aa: ASSPFGTGNTEAF